These 18 T cell receptor beta chains share one sample of origin, sequenced in a study of response to subunit inactivated influenza vaccine. TCRdb processed the RT-PCR reads anew with MiXCR; each CDR3 protein has one entry. The table has approximately 730,000 distinct CDR3 sequences, approximately 13% seen once; the top ten hold around 7.3%. The sequenced sample was PBMCs from blood, obtained roughly 15 days before vaccination. The receptors come from a man in his forties or fifties who received an inactivated influenza vaccine.

This clonotype was recorded at least ten times. DNA for the CDR3: TGTGCCAGCAGCGCGCCGACAGGGTTCAGAAATGGCTACACCTTC. Amino acid sequence: CASSAPTGFRNGYTF. The chain combines TRBV7-2 with TRBJ1-2; TRBD1 matches at 7 bases. Germline-derived CDR1 and CDR2 are SGHTA and FQGNSA. The V segment lost 5 bases and the J segment 6 bases; nucleotides outside the gene matches: 12. This CDR3 contains 15 residues.

The J gene is TRBJ2-5, the V gene TRBV20-1; 9 positions agree with TRBD2. The CDR3 has 12 residues. Germline values: CDR1 DFQATT, CDR2 SNEGSKA (reference sequence). The junction had 3 bases not matched to a gene; V was cut back by 6 bases and J by 4 bases. CDR3 sequence: CSAGLARETQYF. CDR3 bases: TGCAGTGCCGGACTAGCGCGAGAGACCCAGTACTTC.

This clonotype was observed many times. This rearrangement joins TRBV10-3 to TRBJ2-7; no clear D gene. The CDR3 is 14 amino acids. Between the trimmed V and J ends, which lost 5 bases and 5 bases, there was a span of 16 bases. The germline CDR1 and CDR2 sequences are ENHRY and SYGVKD. Written as DNA, the CDR3 is TGTGCCATCAGTAGTACGGACGGCCGAAACGAGCAGTACTTC. Translating it yields CAISSTDGRNEQYF.

This clonotype turned up a few times. The V call is TRBV20-1, the J call TRBJ2-7; 8 bases line up with TRBD1. Germline lookup yields CDR1 DFQATT and CDR2 SNEGSKA (reference sequence). The CDR3 loop spans 14 amino acids. With V trimmed by 0 bases and J by 4 bases, 5 bases remained unmatched. The CDR3 nucleotides read TGCAGTGCTAGAGATAGGACAGGGATATACGAGCAGTACTTC. Protein: CSARDRTGIYEQYF.

The table lists this clonotype with a few counts. The chain recombines TRBV4-2 with TRBJ1-5; the D is unclear. This CDR3 region has 13 residues. V was clipped by 0 bases and J by 3 bases, with 3 bases between them. Germline CDR1 and CDR2: LGHNA and YNFKEQ. DNA of the CDR3: TGTGCCAGCAGCCAAGAACACAATCAGCCCCAGCATTTT. It specifies CASSQEHNQPQHF.

This clonotype appeared many times. V is TRBV20-1 and J is TRBJ2-1; maybe TRBD2 (6 bases). The V gene's germline CDR1 is DFQATT and CDR2 SNEGSKA (reference sequence). Trimming pared 6 bases from V and 0 bases from J, leaving 15 bases between. This CDR3 is 15 amino acids long. The CDR3: CSAETSESSYNEQFF. CDR3 bases: TGCAGTGCAGAGACTAGTGAGAGCTCCTACAATGAGCAGTTCTTC.

This chain connects TRBV15 to TRBJ2-5; the D gene is possibly TRBD1 (6 bases). The CDR3 runs 14 residues. V lost 0 bases to trimming and J lost 5 bases, with 10 bases between them. Germline-derived CDR1 and CDR2 are LNHNV and YYDKDF (reference sequence). The CDR3 sequence is CATSRDLGAETQYF. The DNA for the CDR3 is TGTGCCACCAGCAGAGATCTGGGGGCCGAGACCCAGTACTTC.

This chain links TRBV21-1 with TRBJ2-7; the D call of TRBD2 is as the table states it, not checked on the DNA. TRBV21-1 is labeled a pseudogene. The CDR3 loop spans 19 amino acids. CDR3 DNA sequence: TGTGCCAGCAGCTCAAGGGCCCAGGACCCAGCGGGACATACCTACGAGCAGTACTTC. This translates into CASSSRAQDPAGHTYEQYF.

This chain connects TRBV18 to TRBJ1-2; 10 bases align to TRBD1. The CDR3 sequence is 15 residues long. The J segment lost 4 bases and the V segment lost 4 bases, leaving 6 bases of the junction unmatched. Germline assignment: CDR1 KGHSH and CDR2 LQKENI. The DNA for the CDR3 is TGTGCCAGCTCACTTGACAGGGGGCCACTCTATGGCTACACCTTC. It is translated as CASSLDRGPLYGYTF. The complete variable domain, with remaining parts taken from reference TRBV18 and TRBJ1-2, reads NAGVMQNPRHLVRRRGQEARLRCSPMKGHSHVYWYRQLPEEGLKFMVYLQKENIIDESGMPKERFSAEFPKEGPSILRIQQVVRGDSAAYFCASSLDRGPLYGYTFGSGTRLTVV.

This clonotype was detected a few times. The J gene is TRBJ2-7, the V gene TRBV28; TRBD1 is a possible D gene (5 bases). This CDR3 contains 14 residues. Germline V CDR1 and CDR2: MDHEN, SYDVKM. Trimming removed 3 bases at V and 2 bases at J, with 11 bases between. CDR3 DNA sequence: TGTGCCAGCAGTTTTATCACAGGTGCCTACGAGCAGTACTTC. It codes for CASSFITGAYEQYF.

V is TRBV6-1 and J is TRBJ2-5, with no clear D. The germline V and J ends were trimmed by 0 bases and 5 bases, with 13 bases remaining between them. The CDR3 runs 15 residues. Per the germline V gene, CDR1 is MNHNS and CDR2 is SASEGT. CDR3 in DNA: TGTGCCAGCAGTGAAGCGCTTCAAGCTAGGGAGACCCAGTACTTC. Translated: CASSEALQARETQYF.

The chain recombines TRBV7-9 with TRBJ1-1, with D maybe TRBD1 (5 bases). This CDR3 has 16 residues. Looked up from germline, CDR1 is SEHNR and CDR2 is FQNEAQ (reference sequence). V was pared by 10 bases and J by 5 bases, with 26 bases between. CDR3 amino acids: CATQPPEGRVGTEAFF. The CDR3 nucleotides read TGTGCCACCCAACCGCCCGAGGGCAGGGTAGGGACTGAAGCTTTCTTT.

The CDR3 spells CSARSRSTDNEQFF. In nucleotides, the CDR3 is TGCAGTGCTAGATCCCGATCTACAGACAATGAGCAGTTCTTC. The V gene is TRBV20-1, the J gene TRBJ2-1; the D is unclear. This CDR3 comprises 14 residues. The V end lost 2 bases, the J end lost 5 bases, and 13 bases lay between the germline ends. Germline CDR1 is DFQATT and CDR2 is SNEGSKA (reference sequence).

The V gene is TRBV27, the J gene TRBJ1-5; D gene unclear. The CDR3 is 15 residues long. V shed 3 bases and J shed 7 bases, with 16 bases lying between them. The germline V gene encodes CDR1 MNHEY and CDR2 SMNVEV (reference sequence). The CDR3 bases are TGTGCCAGCAGTTTGGTCCCCTGGGGAGGACAGCCCCAGCATTTT. Its translation is CASSLVPWGGQPQHF.

This clonotype has a handful of counts. The J gene is TRBJ1-6, the V gene TRBV6-1; TRBD1 matches 8 bases. CDR1 and CDR2 (germline): MNHNS, SASEGT. V shed 6 bases and J 6 bases; nucleotides not matched to a gene: 7. The length of the CDR3 is 15 residues. This CDR3 reads CASSPGQVRNSPLHF. The CDR3 coding sequence is TGTGCCAGCAGCCCGGGACAGGTCCGTAATTCACCCCTCCACTTT.

This clonotype has ten or more counts. This chain connects TRBV4-1 to TRBJ2-7; no reliable D call. Trimming pared 3 bases from V and 0 bases from J, leaving 12 bases between. The CDR3 is made up of 15 amino acids. Per the germline V gene, CDR1 is MGHRA and CDR2 is YSYEKL. The DNA of the CDR3 is TGCGCCAGCAGCCACCTACAGTCAAGCTCCTACGAGCAGTACTTC. Protein sequence: CASSHLQSSSYEQYF.

This clonotype was counted between two and nine times. The gene calls are TRBV28 and TRBJ2-4; D ambiguous. V lost 6 bases and J lost 1, with 10 bases in between. Germline CDR1 MDHEN, CDR2 SYDVKM. The CDR3 loop spans 14 amino acids. The CDR3 region is CASSPTYAKNIQYF. The CDR3 DNA sequence: TGTGCCAGCAGCCCAACCTACGCCAAAAACATTCAGTACTTC.

This clonotype was recorded once. The chain carries TRBV19 and TRBJ2-7; 12 bases match TRBD2. V shed 5 bases, J shed 2 bases, and the junction held 13 bases outside the gene matches. CDR1 and CDR2 (germline): LNHDA, SQIVND (reference sequence). This CDR3 has 18 residues. CDR3 coding DNA: TGTGCCAGTAGTGCTTCACTTGCGGGACTAGCGGGTGCCTACGAGCAGTACTTC. Its protein is CASSASLAGLAGAYEQYF.